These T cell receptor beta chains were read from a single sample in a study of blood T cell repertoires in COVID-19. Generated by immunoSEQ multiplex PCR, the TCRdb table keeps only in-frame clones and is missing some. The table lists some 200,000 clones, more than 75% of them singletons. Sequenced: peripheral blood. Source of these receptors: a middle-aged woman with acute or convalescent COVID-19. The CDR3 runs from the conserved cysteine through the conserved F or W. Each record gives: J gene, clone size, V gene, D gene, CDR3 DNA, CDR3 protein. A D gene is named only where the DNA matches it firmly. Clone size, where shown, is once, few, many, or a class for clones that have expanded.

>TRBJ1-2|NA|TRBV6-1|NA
TGTGCCAGCAGTGATCCTCCTGGGGGGAGCGGGGGCTATGGCTACACCTTC
CASSDPPGGSGGYGYTF
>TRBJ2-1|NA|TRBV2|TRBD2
TGTGCCAGCAGTGAAATAGCGGGGGTCTACAATGAGCAGTTCTTC
CASSEIAGVYNEQFF
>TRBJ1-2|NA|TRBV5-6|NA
TGTGCCAGCAGCCTTGGACATAGGGCTACTAACTATGGCTACACCTTC
CASSLGHRATNYGYTF
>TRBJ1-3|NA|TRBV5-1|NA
TGCGCCAGCAGCTTGGCCGGGGGATTAGAGGGAGGGTCCGGAAACACCATATATTTT
CASSLAGGLEGGSGNTIYF
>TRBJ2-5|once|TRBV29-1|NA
TGCAGCGTTGAGGACAAACGGAACCAAGAGACCCAGTACTTC
CSVEDKRNQETQYF
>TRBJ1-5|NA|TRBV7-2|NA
TGTGCCAGCAGCTTACGCGGGATAAGGAATCAGCCCCAGCATTTT
CASSLRGIRNQPQHF
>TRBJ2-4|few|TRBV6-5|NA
TGTGCCAGCAGTTACTCCGCATTAGCGTACATTCAGTACTTC
CASSYSALAYIQYF
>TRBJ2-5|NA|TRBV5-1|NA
TGCGCCAGCAGCTTGGATATATTGGAGACCCAGTACTTC
CASSLDILETQYF
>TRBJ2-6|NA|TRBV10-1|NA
TGCGCCAGCTTCAGGGGGACTAGCTCTGGGGCCAACGTCCTGACTTTC
CASFRGTSSGANVLTF
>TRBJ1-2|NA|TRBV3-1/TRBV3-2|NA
TGTGCCAGCAGCCCCAATGGCCCGGGGGTCCGCTATGGCTACACCTTC
CASSPNGPGVRYGYTF
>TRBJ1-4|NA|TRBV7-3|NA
TGTGCCAGCAGCTTAACTAACGGCTGGGAGGAAAAACTGTTTTTT
CASSLTNGWEEKLFF
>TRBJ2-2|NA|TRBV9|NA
TGTGCCAGCAGCGTAGTAGGGGCGCCGAACACCGGGGAGCTGTTTTTT
CASSVVGAPNTGELFF
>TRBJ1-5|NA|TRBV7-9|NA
TGTGCCAGCAGCTTTCGGACGTTTCGGGGTAAGAGAGGTCAGCCCCAGCATTTT
CASSFRTFRGKRGQPQHF
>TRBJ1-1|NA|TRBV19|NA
TGTGCCAGTAGTATAGCACGGGGGTCGAACACTGAAGCTTTCTTT
CASSIARGSNTEAFF